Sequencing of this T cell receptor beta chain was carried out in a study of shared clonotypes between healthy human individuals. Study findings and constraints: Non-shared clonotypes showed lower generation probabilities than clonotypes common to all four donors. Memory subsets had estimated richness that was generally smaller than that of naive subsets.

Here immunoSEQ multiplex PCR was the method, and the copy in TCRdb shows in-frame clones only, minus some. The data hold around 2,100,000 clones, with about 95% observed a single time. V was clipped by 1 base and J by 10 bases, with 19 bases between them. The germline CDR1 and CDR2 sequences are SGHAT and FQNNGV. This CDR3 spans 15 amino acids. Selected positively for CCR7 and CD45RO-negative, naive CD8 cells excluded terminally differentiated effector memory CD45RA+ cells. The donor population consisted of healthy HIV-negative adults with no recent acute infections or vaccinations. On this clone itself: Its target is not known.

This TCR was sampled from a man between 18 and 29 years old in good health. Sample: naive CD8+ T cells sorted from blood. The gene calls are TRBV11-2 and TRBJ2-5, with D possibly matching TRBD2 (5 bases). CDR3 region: CASSLGLSGGVVQYF. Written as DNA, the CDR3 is TGTGCCAGCAGCTTAGGACTAAGCGGTGGGGTTGTCCAGTACTTC.